These T cell receptor beta chains were read from a single sample in a study of shared clonotypes between healthy human individuals. Profiled with immunoSEQ multiplex PCR; TCRdb holds only in-frame clones, not every one. This repertoire shows about 2.2 million clones, around 95% found once; its top ten account for around 1.7%. Material for sequencing was naive CD8+ T cells from PBMCs. These receptors originate from a man younger than 35 in good health. Some clones in this sample may be carry-over from other donors' samples. Both conserved end residues are part of each CDR3. A D gene is named only where the DNA matches it firmly. Clone sizes are given selectively: once, few, many, or a class where the clone is expanded.

j_gene	abundance	d_gene	v_gene	CDR3aa	CDR3nt
TRBJ2-7	NA	NA	TRBV7-2	CASSFFLQGHEQYF	TGTGCCAGCAGCTTCTTTCTTCAGGGGCACGAGCAGTACTTC
TRBJ1-1	NA	NA	TRBV4-1	CASSVSEQVREAFF	TGCGCCAGCAGCGTAAGCGAACAGGTTCGGGAAGCTTTCTTT
TRBJ2-1	once	TRBD2	TRBV7-9	CASSLVAGGSYNEQFF	TGTGCCAGCAGCTTAGTAGCGGGGGGCTCCTACAATGAGCAGTTCTTC
TRBJ2-1	once	NA	TRBV7-9	CASTGAYNEQFF	TGTGCCAGCACGGGGGCCTACAATGAGCAGTTCTTC
TRBJ2-3	once	NA	TRBV27	CASSVTGPRDTQYF	TGTGCCAGCAGTGTAACAGGGCCCAGGGATACGCAGTATTTT
TRBJ2-7	NA	NA	TRBV27	CASSLSRLADEQYF	TGTGCCAGCAGTTTATCGCGACTCGCAGACGAGCAGTACTTC
TRBJ2-2	NA	NA	TRBV7-3	CASSPRWTANTGELFF	TGTGCCAGCAGCCCCCGTTGGACAGCGAACACCGGGGAGCTGTTTTTT
TRBJ1-5	NA	NA	TRBV10-3	CAISEGRGQMPQHF	TGTGCCATCAGTGAGGGCAGGGGACAAATGCCCCAGCATTTT
TRBJ2-7	NA	NA	TRBV29-1	CSVSGLFYEQYF	TGCAGCGTTTCAGGACTCTTCTACGAGCAGTACTTC
TRBJ2-5	NA	TRBD2	TRBV5-5	CASSPGLAGFQETQYF	TGTGCCAGCAGCCCGGGACTAGCGGGATTCCAAGAGACCCAGTACTTC
TRBJ1-2	NA	NA	TRBV6-1	CAISESGAGFGYTF	TGTGCCATCAGTGAAAGTGGAGCTGGGTTTGGCTACACCTTC
TRBJ2-1	NA	NA	TRBV7-7	CASSPPGRGYEQFF	TGTGCCAGCAGTCCCCCCGGAAGGGGATATGAGCAGTTCTTC
TRBJ2-1	NA	NA	TRBV4-1	CASNQQGSNEQFF	TGCGCCAGCAACCAACAGGGATCCAATGAGCAGTTCTTC
TRBJ1-1	NA	NA	TRBV9	CASSVVEGNTEAFF	TGTGCCAGCAGCGTAGTTGAGGGGAACACTGAAGCTTTCTTT
TRBJ1-3	NA	TRBD1	TRBV7-2	CASSLAGRGLGNTIYF	TGTGCCAGCAGCTTAGCCGGCAGGGGGCTTGGAAACACCATATATTTT
TRBJ2-7	NA	NA	TRBV5-6	CASSLAGWSYEQYF	TGTGCCAGCAGCTTGGCCGGATGGTCCTACGAGCAGTACTTC
TRBJ2-7	NA	NA	TRBV6-1	CASSVAGSYEQYF	TGTGCCAGCAGCGTAGCCGGCTCCTACGAGCAGTACTTC
TRBJ2-7	NA	TRBD1	TRBV11-2	CASSLGTGADYEQYF	TGTGCCAGCAGCTTAGGGACAGGGGCGGACTACGAGCAGTACTTC
TRBJ1-1	NA	NA	TRBV7-9	CASSLGPAVAFF	TGTGCCAGCAGCTTAGGTCCGGCGGTAGCTTTCTTT
TRBJ1-1	NA	TRBD1	TRBV10-3	CATDRGDTEAFF	TGTGCCACCGACAGGGGGGACACTGAAGCTTTCTTT
TRBJ2-7	once	NA	TRBV11-1	CASSLWDLSSYEQYF	TGTGCCAGCAGCTTATGGGACTTAAGCTCCTACGAGCAGTACTTC
TRBJ2-7	NA	TRBD2	TRBV19	CASSSSGSSGEQYF	TGTGCCAGTTCCTCTAGCGGGAGTAGCGGCGAGCAGTACTTC
TRBJ2-2	NA	NA	TRBV5-6	CASSRGTGELFF	TGTGCCAGCAGTCGAGGCACCGGGGAGCTGTTTTTT
TRBJ2-3	once	NA	TRBV27	CASSPYEVRADTQYF	TGTGCCAGCAGTCCTTATGAGGTTAGGGCAGATACGCAGTATTTT
TRBJ2-6	NA	NA	TRBV9	CASSVPADASGANVLTF	TGTGCCAGCAGCGTCCCAGCAGACGCCTCTGGGGCCAACGTCCTGACTTTC
TRBJ1-5	NA	NA	TRBV27	CASSLGPNQPQHF	TGTGCCAGCAGTTTAGGCCCGAATCAGCCCCAGCATTTT
TRBJ2-5	NA	NA	TRBV15	CATSRDSSGSGKTQYF	TGTGCCACCAGCAGAGATTCAAGTGGGAGTGGCAAGACCCAGTACTTC